This record looks at one T cell receptor (beta chain) sequence and its context. What it binds is not known. The entry originates in a study of shared clonotypes between healthy human individuals. General observations from the study: Generation probability values for non-shared clonotypes were lower than those for clonotypes shared by all four donors.

Produced via immunoSEQ multiplex PCR; TCRdb's table is partial and in-frame only. The table includes 1.4 million to 1.5 million clones, 96% detected once. Between the trimmed V and J ends, which lost 1 base and 2 bases, there was a span of 10 bases. The germline V gene has CDR1 SGHTS and CDR2 YDEGEE. The CDR3 extends over 14 amino acids. The chain is built from TRBV5-8 and TRBJ2-7; a possible D gene is TRBD1 (6 bases). Sequenced sample: naive CD4+ T cells sorted from blood. Stated subset: CD45RA+ positively selected. The source of this sequence is a man aged 30 to 39 in good health. CDR3 in DNA: TGTGCCAGCAGCTTGCTCGCAGGGGCCTACGAGCAGTACTTC. Amino acid sequence: CASSLLAGAYEQYF.